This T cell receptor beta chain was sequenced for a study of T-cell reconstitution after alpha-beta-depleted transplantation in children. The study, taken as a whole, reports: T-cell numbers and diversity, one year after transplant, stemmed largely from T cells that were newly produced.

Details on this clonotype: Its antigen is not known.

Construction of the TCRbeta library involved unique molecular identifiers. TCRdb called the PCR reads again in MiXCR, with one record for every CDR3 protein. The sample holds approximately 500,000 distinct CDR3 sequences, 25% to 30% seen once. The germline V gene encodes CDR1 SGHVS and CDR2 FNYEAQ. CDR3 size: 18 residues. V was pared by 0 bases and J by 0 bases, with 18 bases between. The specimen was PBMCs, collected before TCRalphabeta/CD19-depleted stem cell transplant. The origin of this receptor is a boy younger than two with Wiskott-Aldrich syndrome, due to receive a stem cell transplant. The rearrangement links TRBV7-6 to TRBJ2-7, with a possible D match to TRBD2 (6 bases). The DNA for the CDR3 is TGTGCCAGCAGCTTAGCAAGTCTAGCGATCGGGAGCTCCTACGAGCAGTACTTC. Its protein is CASSLASLAIGSSYEQYF.